Shown below are 4 T cell receptor beta chains from a single sample sequenced in a study of shared clonotypes between healthy human individuals. Libraries were prepared by immunoSEQ multiplex PCR; TCRdb keeps only in-frame clonotypes and omits some of them. The repertoire holds about 490,000 clones, with about 84% as singletons. Sample: PBMCs. Receptors originate from a woman in her forties in good health. Some clones in this sample may be carry-over from other donors' samples.

This chain joins TRBV5-1 and TRBJ1-2; 11 bases align to TRBD1. The junction had 6 bases not matched to a gene; V was cut back by 4 bases and J by 7 bases. Germline CDR1 is SGHRS and CDR2 is YFSETQ. The CDR3 runs to 14 residues. The chain's CDR3 is CASSAGQGAGGYTF. The DNA of the CDR3 is TGCGCCAGCAGCGCCGGACAGGGGGCAGGTGGCTACACCTTC.

This sequence joins TRBV28 and TRBJ1-1, with 8 nucleotides matching TRBD1. V lost 6 bases, J lost 3 bases, and 12 bases stayed unmatched. Germline V gives CDR1 MDHEN, CDR2 SYDVKM. The CDR3 spans 16 residues. The CDR3 DNA sequence: TGTGCCAGCAGGCCCACAGGGGGGCGCCGGGACACTGAAGCTTTCTTT. Its translation: CASRPTGGRRDTEAFF.

CDR3 nucleotides: TGTGCCAGCAGTTTATGGCCCCCCGGACCGGAAACAAGCCAGCCCCAGCATTTT. Protein product: CASSLWPPGPETSQPQHF. The chain couples TRBV28 to TRBJ1-5, with no clear D. Germline V gene data show CDR1 as MDHEN and CDR2 as SYDVKM. The CDR3 covers 18 residues. Trimming took off 0 bases at V and 7 bases at J, with 22 bases between the two ends. Filled out from reference TRBV28 and TRBJ1-5, the complete variable domain reads DVKVTQSSRYLVKRTGEKVFLECVQDMDHENMFWYRQDPGLGLRLIYFSYDVKMKEKGDIPEGYSVSREKKERFSLILESASTNQTSMYLCASSLWPPGPETSQPQHFGDGTRLSIL.

Worth noting for this clone: A single base is all that separates this from a far larger clone, so a read error is likely. This CDR3 is also generated by other DNA sequences in the sample. This chain connects TRBV7-8 to TRBJ1-1; maybe TRBD1 (5 bases). The germline CDR1 and CDR2 sequences are SGHVS and FQNEAQ. The CDR3 has 13 amino acids. CDR3 amino acids: CASSLEGRTEAFF. The CDR3 DNA sequence: TGTGCCAGCAGCTTAGAGGGGAGGACTGAGGCTTTCTTT.